The rows below give T cell receptor beta chains drawn from one sample of a study of T cell responses to AZD1222 COVID-19 vaccine. Libraries were prepared by immunoSEQ multiplex PCR; TCRdb keeps only in-frame clonotypes and omits some of them. This repertoire shows some 150,000 clones, approximately 78% found once; its top ten account for less than 5%. The specimen comprised peripheral blood, sampled on day 0 of MenACWY control vaccination. The receptors derive from an adult in good health. Each CDR3 is given with its conserved first and last residue. A D gene is named only where the DNA matches it firmly. Not all rows give a size; the values are once, few, many and, for expanded clones, a class.

TRBD1 TRBJ2-1 TRBV19 . CASRKGQGLWNEQFF TGTGCCAGTAGGAAGGGACAGGGGTTATGGAATGAGCAGTTCTTC
. TRBJ2-2 TRBV9 once CASSAQAWGTGELFF TGTGCCAGCAGCGCCCAAGCGTGGGGGACCGGGGAGCTGTTTTTT
. TRBJ1-4 TRBV2 . CASKRQVLNEKLFF TGTGCCAGCAAGAGACAGGTCCTAAATGAAAAACTGTTTTTT
. TRBJ1-6 TRBV2 . CASSTAGDSPLHF TGTGCCAGCAGTACGGCAGGCGATTCACCCCTCCACTTT
. TRBJ2-2 TRBV11-3 . CASSLGGGGELFF TGTGCCAGCAGCTTAGGCGGAGGCGGGGAGCTGTTTTTT
. TRBJ2-1 TRBV7-2 . CAARPGLGYNEQFF TGTGCCGCTAGGCCAGGGCTAGGCTACAATGAGCAGTTCTTC
. TRBJ1-2 TRBV5-4 . CASSSWTESNYGYTF TGTGCCAGCAGCTCCTGGACAGAGTCTAACTATGGCTACACCTTC
. TRBJ2-1 TRBV5-1 . CASSLRPTSTPYNEQFF TGCGCCAGCAGCCTCCGCCCGACTAGTACCCCCTACAATGAGCAGTTCTTC
TRBD1 TRBJ1-1 TRBV2 few CASSRDRTTTEAFF TGTGCCAGCAGTCGGGACAGGACCACCACTGAAGCTTTCTTT
. TRBJ2-2 TRBV12-3/TRBV12-4 . CASSYNPGELFF TGTGCCAGCAGTTACAACCCCGGGGAGCTGTTTTTT
. TRBJ1-2 TRBV2 many CASSDIWSGGPRTF TGTGCCAGCAGTGATATCTGGTCGGGTGGTCCACGCACCTTC
. TRBJ1-1 TRBV24-1 . CATSVGANTEAFF TGTGCCACCAGTGTCGGGGCCAACACTGAAGCTTTCTTT